One and the same sample provided the 28 T cell receptor beta chains below, sequenced in a study of beta chain features in type 1 diabetes. Every bit of the isolated RNA underwent reverse transcription, so sequencing read expressed TCRB transcripts. Some clones are missing from TCRdb's copy, which holds only in-frame ones; the method was immunoSEQ multiplex PCR. The top ten hold roughly 0.34% of the sample, which has roughly 15,000 clones, roughly 76% seen once. Notes on the study in general: Moderate but significant shortening of TCRB CDR3s was recorded in all four CD4+ subsets from Type 1 diabetes patients.

For these TCRs, the target antigens are not known. The sequenced sample was stem cell memory CD4+ T cells from blood. Receptors originate from a woman aged 18 to 35 with type 1 diabetes.

In DNA form, the CDR3 reads TGTGCCAGCAGCAAGCACGGAAGGGGGCTGATACTAAACACAGATACGCAGTATTTT. Its protein product is CASSKHGRGLILNTDTQYF. This chain links TRBV7-9 with TRBJ2-3, with TRBD1 identical over 7 bases. CDR1 is SEHNR, CDR2 FQNEAQ, per germline (reference sequence). The CDR3 sequence is 19 residues long. The J segment lost 2 bases and the V segment lost 5 bases, leaving 19 bases of the junction unmatched.

The V call is TRBV7-6, the J call TRBJ2-3, with 13 nucleotides matching TRBD2. The CDR3 spans 16 residues. With V trimmed by 5 bases and J by 5 bases, 7 bases remained unmatched. The germline gives CDR1 SGHVS, CDR2 FNYEAQ. In nucleotides, the CDR3 is TGTGCCAGCAGCGCTAGAGGACTAGCGGGAGTAGATACGCAGTATTTT. It codes for CASSARGLAGVDTQYF.

The rearrangement links TRBV7-9 to TRBJ2-1, with 8 bases that match TRBD1. Germline V lookup: CDR1 SEHNR, CDR2 FQNEAQ (reference sequence). This CDR3 comprises 15 residues. J was trimmed by 5 bases and V by 3 bases; bases with no gene match: 6. The CDR3 nucleotides read TGTGCCAGCAGCTTTACCGGGACAGGTAACAATGAGCAGTTCTTC. It specifies CASSFTGTGNNEQFF.

The chain uses TRBV5-1 and TRBJ2-6, with 8 bases aligning to TRBD2. CDR1 SGHRS and CDR2 YFSETQ come from the germline V gene. J gave up 0 bases and V 8 bases, and 10 bases lay outside the gene matches. This CDR3 region has 17 residues. CDR3 DNA sequence: TGCGCCAGTTCCCGGGAGGGAATAATCTCTGGGGCCAACGTCCTGACTTTC. Protein product: CASSREGIISGANVLTF.

The J gene is TRBJ2-7, the V gene TRBV23-1; TRBD2 aligns across 7 bases. TRBV23-1 is sorted into the ORF group, with uncertain function. The CDR3 totals 15 residues. V lost 0 bases, J lost 3 bases, and 5 bases stayed unmatched. The CDR3 sequence: CASSQSGGVRYEQYV. For the CDR3, the DNA is TGCGCCAGCAGTCAATCGGGGGGGGTCCGCTACGAGCAGTACGTC.

The chain uses TRBV6-6 and TRBJ2-1; 10 bases align to TRBD1. The V segment lost 6 bases and the J segment 7 bases; nucleotides outside the gene matches: 9. The CDR3 covers 15 residues. Germline V gene data show CDR1 as MNHNY and CDR2 as SVGAGI (reference sequence). CDR3 bases: TGTGCCAGCAGGCCTACGACAGGGGGCGGGAATGAGCAGTTCTTC. Protein: CASRPTTGGGNEQFF.

This clone came up a few times. At one end, the junction sequence differs from germline, possibly due to a read error. The V call is TRBV29-1, the J call TRBJ2-1, with TRBD2 matching over 14 bases. The CDR3 loop spans 14 amino acids. In germline, CDR1 is SQVTM, CDR2 ANQGSEA. CDR3 bases: TGCAGCGTGGTCCCGGGACTAGCGGGAGTATCGTTGGTCTTC. Encoded protein: CSVVPGLAGVSLVF.

The chain joins TRBV29-1 to TRBJ1-2, with 9 positions matching TRBD1. J lost 2 bases, V lost 5 bases, and 18 bases had no gene match. The V gene's germline CDR1 is SQVTM and CDR2 ANQGSEA. The CDR3 is made up of 18 amino acids. CDR3 nucleotide sequence: TGCAGCGTTACAATCTCCGGGACAGGGACTCTCCTCAACTATGGCTACACCTTC. Its translation is CSVTISGTGTLLNYGYTF.

This chain links TRBV28 with TRBJ2-7; 14 bases match TRBD2. This CDR3 spans 15 amino acids. Germline CDR1 and CDR2: MDHEN and SYDVKM. Trimming took 5 bases from V and 6 from J; bases not matched to a gene: 6. This CDR3 is CASSTPGLAGVEQYV. The CDR3 region has the DNA TGTGCCAGCAGTACCCCGGGACTAGCGGGAGTCGAGCAGTACGTC.

The chain uses TRBV29-1 and TRBJ2-1; 16 positions agree with TRBD2. Looked up from germline, CDR1 is SQVTM and CDR2 is ANQGSEA. Trimming removed 4 bases from V and 9 bases from J; junction bases left unmatched: 24. CDR3 length: 21 amino acids. CDR3: CSVASTPGLAGGPRFVFEQFF. Here the CDR3 DNA reads TGCAGCGTTGCATCGACCCCGGGACTAGCGGGAGGGCCCAGGTTCGTGTTTGAGCAGTTCTTC.

The chain employs TRBV29-1 and TRBJ1-5, with D maybe TRBD1 (5 bases). The germline V gene has CDR1 SQVTM and CDR2 ANQGSEA. The CDR3 has 13 residues. Trimming shortened V by 1 base and J by 6 bases, and 10 bases separated the two germline ends. The CDR3 is CSVEVGRGQPQHF. The CDR3 nucleotides are TGCAGCGTTGAAGTAGGGAGGGGTCAGCCCCAGCATTTT.

The chain uses TRBV28 and TRBJ2-5; maybe TRBD2 (6 bases). Trimming cost V 2 bases and J 1 base, with 11 bases left between them. Germline-derived CDR1 and CDR2 are MDHEN and SYDVKM. The CDR3 has 15 residues. The CDR3 is CASSLIFGSQETQYF. The CDR3 DNA reads TGTGCCAGCAGTTTAATCTTCGGGAGCCAAGAGACCCAGTACTTC. The entire variable domain, with the rest obtained from reference TRBV28 and TRBJ2-5, is as follows: DVKVTQSSRYLVKRTGEKVFLECVQDMDHENMFWYRQDPGLGLRLIYFSYDVKMKEKGDIPEGYSVSREKKERFSLILESASTNQTSMYLCASSLIFGSQETQYFGPGTRLLVL.

The DNA of the CDR3 is TGCGCCAGCAGCCAAGTGGGGATAAGTAGCGGGGCTAATGAGCAGTTCTTC. Amino acid sequence: CASSQVGISSGANEQFF. The rearrangement links TRBV4-1 to TRBJ2-1; 8 bases align to TRBD2. The CDR3 is 17 amino acids. The V gene's germline CDR1 is MGHRA and CDR2 YSYEKL. The ends lost 1 base at V and 7 bases at J; junction bases unmatched: 12.

This clone has just a few counts. The chain's CDR3 is CASSLLPPQGGTEAFF. CDR3 coding DNA: TGTGCCAGCAGTCTCCTACCGCCACAGGGCGGAACTGAAGCTTTCTTT. The chain combines TRBV2 with TRBJ1-1; possible D gene TRBD1, 6 bases. Germline V gives CDR1 SNHLY, CDR2 FYNNEI. Trimming pared 5 bases from V and 5 bases from J, leaving 21 bases between. This CDR3 is built from 16 residues. The variable domain in full, with the rest retrieved from reference TRBV2 and TRBJ1-1, is EPEVTQTPSHQVTQMGQEVILRCVPISNHLYFYWYRQILGQKVEFLVSFYNNEISEKSEIFDDQFSVERPDGSNFTLKIRSTKLEDSAMYFCASSLLPPQGGTEAFFGQGTRLTVV.

The rearrangement links TRBV28 to TRBJ2-5; perhaps TRBD2 as D (6 bases). The CDR3 runs to 15 residues. The germline CDR1 and CDR2 sequences are MDHEN and SYDVKM. Trimming took off 1 base at V and 2 bases at J, with 11 bases between the two ends. The CDR3 nucleotides are TGTGCCAGCAGTTTATCGGCGGGGTATCAAGAGACCCAGTACTTC. It is translated as CASSLSAGYQETQYF.

This chain connects TRBV11-3 to TRBJ1-2; D is undetermined. CDR1 and CDR2 (germline): SGHNT, YENEEA. Trimming stripped 5 bases from V and 7 bases from J, with 17 bases between. The CDR3 extends over 14 amino acids. The CDR3 loop reads CASSQHDTGGGYTF. DNA for the CDR3: TGTGCCAGCAGCCAGCACGACACGGGAGGTGGCTACACCTTC.

The chain links TRBV14 to TRBJ2-5; 10 bases align to TRBD1. This CDR3 spans 15 amino acids. CDR1 SGHDN and CDR2 FVKESK come from the germline V gene. Losses at the gene ends were 4 bases for V and 4 bases for J; bases not matched to a gene: 6. The CDR3 here is CASSLWGQGRETQYF. The CDR3 coding sequence is TGTGCCAGCAGCCTCTGGGGACAGGGGAGAGAGACCCAGTACTTC.

The CDR3 region is CASTTFGGVLTEAFF. CDR3 in DNA: TGTGCCAGCACCACCTTCGGGGGGGTCCTCACTGAAGCTTTCTTT. This rearrangement joins TRBV28 to TRBJ1-1; tentative D call: TRBD1 (5 bases). CDR1 and CDR2 from the germline V gene are MDHEN and SYDVKM. Trimming pared 7 bases from V and 4 bases from J, leaving 19 bases between. This CDR3 has 15 residues. Together with reference TRBV28 and TRBJ1-1, the CDR3 gives the full variable domain: DVKVTQSSRYLVKRTGEKVFLECVQDMDHENMFWYRQDPGLGLRLIYFSYDVKMKEKGDIPEGYSVSREKKERFSLILESASTNQTSMYLCASTTFGGVLTEAFFGQGTRLTVV.

V gene TRBV14 combines with J gene TRBJ2-3, with a possible D match to TRBD1 (7 bases). The ends were cut back, 3 bases at V and 2 bases at J, with 15 bases in the middle. The CDR3 spans 16 residues. Germline loops: CDR1 SGHDN, CDR2 FVKESK. CDR3 nucleotide sequence: TGTGCCAGCAGCCAGACTCCAGGGGGGCACACAGATACGCAGTATTTT. It is translated as CASSQTPGGHTDTQYF.

The J gene is TRBJ2-3, the V gene TRBV9; 7 bases match TRBD2. Germline V CDR1 and CDR2: SGDLS, YYNGEE. Unmatched junction bases numbered 13, after V lost 0 bases and J lost 6 bases. The CDR3 length is 17 residues. Here the CDR3 DNA reads TGTGCCAGCAGCGTAGCCCCAGCGGGGAGACCTGGGGATACGCAGTATTTT. Protein sequence: CASSVAPAGRPGDTQYF. Full variable domain (rest looked up from reference TRBV9 and TRBJ2-3): DSGVTQTPKHLITATGQRVTLRCSPRSGDLSVYWYQQSLDQGLQFLIQYYNGEERAKGNILERFSAQQFPDLHSELNLSSLELGDSALYFCASSVAPAGRPGDTQYFGPGTRLTVL.

The V and J genes are TRBV5-1 and TRBJ2-7; D gene ambiguous. The CDR3 has 14 residues. V was trimmed by 3 bases and J by 2 bases, leaving 12 bases between them. Looked up from germline, CDR1 is SGHRS and CDR2 is YFSETQ. CDR3 sequence: CASSYLDWAYEQYF. The CDR3, as DNA: TGCGCCAGCAGCTACTTAGACTGGGCCTACGAGCAGTACTTC.

The gene calls are TRBV5-1 and TRBJ2-5; perhaps TRBD2 as D (6 bases). This CDR3 comprises 18 residues. Germline V gene sequence: CDR1 SGHRS, CDR2 YFSETQ. V gave up 1 base and J gave up 2 bases, with 21 bases separating them. The CDR3, as DNA: TGCGCCAGCAGCTTGAGCGGACGTCGGGCGGGATCACAAGAGACCCAGTACTTC. Translation: CASSLSGRRAGSQETQYF. The full variable domain, its missing parts supplied by reference TRBV5-1 and TRBJ2-5, is KAGVTQTPRYLIKTRGQQVTLSCSPISGHRSVSWYQQTPGQGLQFLFEYFSETQRNKGNFPGRFSGRQFSNSRSEMNVSTLELGDSALYLCASSLSGRRAGSQETQYFGPGTRLLVL.

The chain links TRBV5-1 to TRBJ2-3; possibly TRBD2 for D (6 bases). The V end was cut by 4 bases, the J end by 2 bases, with 17 bases between. Germline V gene sequence: CDR1 SGHRS, CDR2 YFSETQ. This CDR3 is built from 16 residues. CDR3 DNA: TGCGCCAGCAGCCCGGGGACTGATTACTACACAGATACGCAGTATTTT. Translating it yields CASSPGTDYYTDTQYF.

The chain has TRBV10-3 and TRBJ2-3, with 7 bases matching TRBD1. Looked up from germline, CDR1 is ENHRY and CDR2 is SYGVKD. Losses at the gene ends were 3 bases for V and 5 bases for J; bases not matched to a gene: 5. The CDR3 loop spans 14 amino acids. The CDR3, as DNA: TGTGCCATCAGTGAAACAGGGGATTTAGATACGCAGTATTTT. Translation gives CAISETGDLDTQYF.

The chain couples TRBV10-3 to TRBJ2-7, with 7 positions matching TRBD2. CDR3 length: 12 amino acids. The ends lost 8 bases at V and 6 bases at J; junction bases unmatched: 7. Germline CDR1 and CDR2: ENHRY and SYGVKD. In DNA form, the CDR3 reads TGTGCCATCGGGAGGACTAGTGGCGAGCAGTACGTC. Amino acid sequence: CAIGRTSGEQYV.

The chain combines TRBV9 with TRBJ2-3, with D uncertain. The CDR3 extends over 13 amino acids. V was clipped by 0 bases and J by 4 bases, with 6 bases between them. The germline V gene has CDR1 SGDLS and CDR2 YYNGEE. The CDR3 loop reads CASSVVVADTQYF. DNA for the CDR3: TGTGCCAGCAGCGTAGTTGTAGCAGATACGCAGTATTTT.

The chain joins TRBV5-4 to TRBJ2-5, with 9 bases identical to TRBD1. The CDR3 totals 15 residues. Trimming removed 4 bases from V and 3 bases from J; junction bases left unmatched: 7. From germline, CDR1 is SGHNT and CDR2 YYREEE (reference sequence). The CDR3 is CASSRGTGREETQYF. In DNA form, the CDR3 reads TGTGCCAGCAGCCGGGGGACAGGGAGGGAAGAGACCCAGTACTTC.

This clone has just a few counts. The CDR3 sequence: CASSLAGGPPYEQYF. The CDR3 nucleotides are TGTGCCAGCAGTTTAGCGGGAGGGCCTCCGTACGAGCAGTACTTC. This chain uses TRBV28 with TRBJ2-7; the match to TRBD2 covers 9 bases. The V and J ends lost 2 bases and 4 bases, in that order; junction bases with no gene match: 6. The CDR3 covers 15 residues. The germline CDR1 and CDR2 sequences are MDHEN and SYDVKM.